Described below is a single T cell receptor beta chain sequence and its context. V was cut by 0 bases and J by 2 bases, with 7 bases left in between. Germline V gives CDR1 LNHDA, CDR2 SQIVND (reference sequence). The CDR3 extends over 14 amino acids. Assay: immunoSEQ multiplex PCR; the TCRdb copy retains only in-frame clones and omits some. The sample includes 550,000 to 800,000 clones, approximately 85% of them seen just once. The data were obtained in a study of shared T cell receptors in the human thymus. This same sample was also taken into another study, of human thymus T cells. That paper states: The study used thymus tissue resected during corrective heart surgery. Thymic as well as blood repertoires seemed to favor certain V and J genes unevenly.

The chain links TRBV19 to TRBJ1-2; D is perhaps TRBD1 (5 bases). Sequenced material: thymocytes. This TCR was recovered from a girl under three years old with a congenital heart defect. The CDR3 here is CASSIETDNYGYTF. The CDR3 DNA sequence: TGTGCCAGTAGTATAGAGACAGACAACTATGGCTACACCTTC.